This TCR beta chain was found in a study of cytomegalovirus exposure and HLA in healthy donors (dated by TCRdb to 2016 to 2017). With respect to the entire study: An earlier analysis of roughly 500 of the donors reported 250 to 300 Gb of sequence data and 95 million to 120 million unique TCR beta sequences obtained from approximately 180 million T cells. An early release covering about 600 HLA-typed donors comprised approximately 290 gigabases of sequencing data and tens of millions of unique TCR sequences. Of the 300 to 500 genotyped donors, 80% to 90% were placed in the genetic ancestry cluster associated with self-reported Caucasian donors. The study was designed to test whether signatures of past pathogen exposure could be identified by cataloging public T cell receptors. The study used immunosequencing to profile the T cell repertoires of around 600 subjects and linked those repertoires to cytomegalovirus serostatus. A separate validation cohort of roughly 130 different subjects was used in addition to the roughly 720-subject first cohort. To predict cytomegalovirus infection status, the study combined high-throughput TCR immunosequencing, statistical association of individual TCRs with disease status, and machine learning. A later analysis re-examined previously published TCR beta repertoires from more than 550 donors and added high-resolution HLA genotyping to investigate patterns of TCR occurrence. The later analysis used no new phenotypic data to find candidate immune exposures, relying instead on TCR beta sequences and their occurrence across donors. In an earlier analysis of a few hundred of the donors, high-throughput TCR beta sequencing was used to judge whether each TCR beta V gene segment behaved as functional or pseudogenic. Donor age, sex, ethnicity and CMV serostatus were compiled together with the repertoire data. Genome-wide SNP genotypes for about 60% of the 666 donors were used in a later genetic analysis, which treated that subset as a discovery cohort. All discovery cohort repertoires had been generated on a single sequencing platform. HLA typing included class I and class II loci at four-digit resolution. Typing coverage varied by locus: about 620-640 donors for A, B, C, DRB1 and DQB1; more than 500 for DQA1; 600 to 610 for DPA1; around 450 for DPB1. Roughly 5 DR-DQ haplotypes were handled as single units for association and clustering, since linkage in the cohort was strong. Across some 400 genotyped donors of the cohort, an average of about 220,000 unique TCR beta nucleotide sequences per donor were sequenced, and roughly a sixth of those sequences were non-productive. The research as a whole found: This cohort had only TCR beta chains sequenced, and the lack of alpha or paired-chain data limited which features could be detected. A few of the identified cytomegalovirus-associated TCR beta chains were confirmed in vitro to be specific for cytomegalovirus antigens. Specific HLA alleles were associated with over 15,000 TCR beta sequences at a false discovery rate of 0.05 in a later analysis. According to a later genetic analysis, donors in an Asian-associated ancestry cluster had fewer N-insertions in productive TCRs than the roughly 670-donor mean. A later analysis found that most CMV-associated TCR beta chains appeared HLA-restricted, with HLA associations seemingly driven largely by CMV exposure. Correlated functional status among segregating V segments might reflect linkage disequilibrium, but an unknown experimental factor could not be ruled out. For the cohort, immune exposure information was limited to CMV serostatus. The earlier analysis of approximately 590 of the donors excluded fewer than 20 rarely observed V segments, including chromosome 9 orphons, because counts were too low. Cytomegalovirus status was reported to be diagnosed by the classifier with high specificity and sensitivity in both the original and validation cohorts. Most TCR sequences were observed very rarely across donors, whereas some public TCRs were present in many individuals. Strong co-occurrence of HLA alleles, especially DR and DQ, made assigning TCR associations to individual alleles difficult. A further reported finding was that TCR beta sequences accurately predicted the HLA-A and HLA-B alleles for most subjects in the first cohort. HLA typing was unavailable for some donors at each locus, so association tests used only the typed subset. Presence/absence analyses assumed roughly uniform sequencing depth across donors, an assumption that may not hold. A cluster of highly shared sequence variants was judged likely to represent a technical artifact of the sequencing pipeline. In an earlier analysis of some 640 of the donors, most TCR beta V segments were observed in productive rearrangements about 87% or about 30% of the time, broadly matching IMGT annotations. According to the authors, the approach could potentially be generalized to other disease states and immunological phenotypes. In a later analysis, TCR association rates were found to vary across HLA loci, with the most associated TCRs seen for DRB1 alleles and the fewest for HLA-C alleles. Several of the top co-occurrence clusters appeared to be linked to parvovirus B19, influenza, CMV and Epstein-Barr virus, according to a later analysis. A later genetic analysis associated a missense DCLRE1C variant with V-gene and J-gene trimming of TCR beta chains, and an independent cohort replicated the association. A total of 164 TCR beta chains were listed by the study as associated with cytomegalovirus. Compared with equally common non-associated chains, HLA-associated TCR beta chains in a later analysis were more clonally expanded and had lower generation probabilities.

In total, approximately 700 healthy bone marrow donors made up the cohort. At the time of sampling, all cohort members were nominally healthy, though unrecorded immune exposures were likely present. The donor was CMV seropositive and belonged to the group of over 250 seropositive cohort members. A peripheral blood sample was collected from each donor, and TCR beta sequencing was performed on peripheral blood mononuclear cells. The Qiagen DNeasy Blood Extraction Kit was used to extract genomic DNA from the blood cell samples. The library was built by means of the immunoSEQ multiplex PCR assay. For the multiplex PCR, a mixture combining 60 forward primers for TCR Vbeta segments and 13 reverse primers for TCR Jbeta segments was used. The CDR3 region of rearranged TCR beta genes was amplified from genomic DNA by a multiplex PCR assay. Amplified TCR beta libraries were sequenced as 87-base-pair reads on the Illumina HiSeq System. The published analysis was carried out like this. In a later analysis, tens of millions of unique TCR beta chains were counted across the 666 repertoires, and around 10 million of these chains were shared by at least two donors. A nearest-neighbor algorithm error-corrected the raw reads and collapsed the reads into unique sequences, merging closely related sequences to remove PCR and sequencing errors. Alignment of CDR3 sequences to IMGT reference sequences was used to assign V, D and J gene segments. Each retained sequence needed at least a six-nucleotide match to both a V gene segment and a J gene segment. A rearrangement counted as productive if the CDR3 had no stop codons and remained in frame with V and J, and every other rearrangement counted as non-productive. CDR3 was defined by IMGT convention, running from the second conserved V-encoded cysteine to the conserved J-encoded phenylalanine. Sequences without an unambiguous match to a single V gene segment were excluded from the earlier analysis of about 640 of the donors. In an earlier analysis of approximately 550 of the donors, V segments were called functional above 56.7% productive rearrangements and were called segregating when the between-donor standard deviation exceeded 5%. A statistical classification framework was developed to diagnose cytomegalovirus status using the catalog of TCR beta chain sequences. In a later analysis, TCR nucleotide sequences were compared against IMGT/GENE-DB human TR gene sequences so that V and J genes could be assigned. Using the TCRdist pipeline, a later analysis assigned CDR3 sequences along with most-parsimonious VDJ recombination scenarios. In a later analysis, every TCR beta chain was defined by the combination of its CDR3 amino acid sequence and its V-gene family, and reads without a unique V-gene family were dropped. To address suspected cross-contamination and a sequencing artifact, a later analysis removed over 500 highly shared, low-generation-probability nucleotide sequences. In a later analysis, a clonal expansion index for each public chain was calculated from normalized within-repertoire ranks of inferred template counts. Generation probabilities in a later analysis came from a VDJ recombination model fitted to out-of-frame rearrangements, and those results were checked against IGoR. A later analysis scored TCR-TCR, TCR-HLA and TCR-CMV co-occurrence with hypergeometric tests, applying a repertoire-size bias correction to TCR pairs. False discovery rates were estimated in a later analysis by permuting HLA or CMV assignments 20 times. In a later analysis, co-occurring TCRs were grouped using DBSCAN, and TCRdist sequence similarity was added for clustering within HLA-allele-positive subsets. Co-occurrence clustering excluded repertoires with fewer than 30,000 or more than 120,000 public chains, plus five with anomalous nucleotide sharing. The source is immuneACCESS, and TCRdb retained only in-frame sequences with V and J called. Part of the clones is not carried over; for the studies checked, unresolved V genes explain less than half of this, and the remainder is unexplained. V and J calls and clone size are given by that table; D and trimming were obtained from the DNA. Across this sample there are around 200,000 clones, with about 80% seen only once. The biggest ten clones account for roughly 2.8% of the sample.

A remark on this clone: The antigen this receptor binds is unknown. It has no much larger one-base neighbor in the sample; base qualities were not kept.

The clonotype comes from a woman aged 45-65 years in good health and CMV-seropositive. The sequencing sample was made of PBMCs.

The nucleotide sequence is TGTGCCAGTAGACTTGATCATACGCAGTATTTT. This codes for CASRLDHTQYF. The receptor chain draws on TRBV19 and TRBJ2-3; confidence is insufficient to name the D gene. For CDR1 and CDR2, the germline V gene (reference sequence) lists LNHDA and SQIVND. From the cysteine through the phenylalanine, the CDR3 covers 11 amino acids. This entry keeps only the CDR3 DNA: 33 bases, framed from base 1. V lost 6 bases and J lost 7 bases; the stretch between them is 8 bases long. The full variable domain, completed from the reference TRBV19 and TRBJ2-3 proteins outside the CDR3, reads DGGITQSPKYLFRKEGQNVTLSCEQNLNHDAMYWYRQDPGQGLRLIYYSQIVNDFQKGDIAEGYSVSREKKESFPLTVTSAQKNPTAFYLCASRLDHTQYFGPGTRLTVL.